The clone carrying this T cell receptor beta chain was picked up a small number of times. Its antigen is currently unknown. These data come from a study of beta chain features in type 1 diabetes. Points from the study as a whole: Among patients with Type 1 diabetes, TCRB CDR3s were moderately but significantly shorter in every one of the four CD4+ subsets. Researchers could not determine here whether HLA type influences TCRB rearrangement. Insertions were fewer and deletions more numerous at VDJ junctions in type 1 diabetes patients.

Expressed TCRB transcripts were sequenced, since all the RNA that had been isolated was reverse transcribed. Clones were sequenced by immunoSEQ multiplex PCR, and TCRdb holds only the in-frame ones, with some missing. The sample contains approximately 340,000 clones, less than 15% of which appear only once. Trimming removed 1 base from V and 2 bases from J, with 9 bases in between. Germline V gene sequence: CDR1 SGHNT, CDR2 YYREEE (reference sequence). CDR3 size: 15 residues. This TCR was recovered from a woman under 30 in good health. This chain connects TRBV5-4 to TRBJ2-2; possible D gene TRBD2, 5 bases. Sequencing input: naive CD4+ T cells from blood. CDR3 bases: TGTGCCAGCAGCTTGTCGGGATTAAACACCGGGGAGCTGTTTTTT. Protein sequence: CASSLSGLNTGELFF.